A selection of T cell receptor beta chains follows, all from one sample in a study of regulatory T cells in long-lasting Graves disease. MiXCR, run by TCRdb on the multiplex PCR reads, gives a single entry per CDR3 protein. The sample shows approximately 360,000 distinct CDR3 sequences, roughly 24% of them seen only once. Sequences were derived from peripheral blood mononuclear cells (PBMCs), sampled when the disease was refractory, from a patient treated with antithyroid drugs. These receptors came from a woman between 40 and 50 years old with Graves disease. Each CDR3 is given with its conserved first and last residue. A D gene is named only where the DNA matches it firmly. Clone size, where shown, is once, few, many, or a class for clones that have expanded.

V gene	clone size	D gene	J gene	CDR3 protein	CDR3 DNA
TRBV20-1	-	-	TRBJ2-5	CSASGVGVETQYF	TGCAGTGCTAGTGGCGTCGGGGTAGAGACCCAGTACTTC
TRBV28	many	-	TRBJ2-5	CASSPIEETQYF	TGTGCCAGCAGTCCGATAGAGGAGACCCAGTACTTC
TRBV4-1	few	TRBD1	TRBJ1-5	CASSQLPGQGYQPQHF	TGCGCCAGCAGCCAGCTACCAGGACAGGGATATCAGCCCCAGCATTTT
TRBV27	many	-	TRBJ1-6	CASSLGTGSPLHF	TGTGCCAGCAGTTTGGGTACTGGATCACCCCTCCACTTT
TRBV12-3/TRBV12-4	many	TRBD1	TRBJ2-7	CASSTRDRPASEYF	TGTGCCAGCAGTACTCGGGACAGGCCCGCCTCGGAGTACTTC
TRBV13	-	-	TRBJ1-1	CASSLGIIKQGRANTEAFF	TGTGCCAGCAGCTTAGGAATTATTAAGCAGGGCAGGGCGAACACTGAAGCTTTCTTT
TRBV7-7	many	-	TRBJ2-5	CASSLVKGQTQYF	TGTGCTAGCAGCTTAGTTAAGGGACAGACCCAGTACTTC
TRBV30	few	-	TRBJ2-2	CAWGGGANTGELFF	TGTGCCTGGGGAGGGGGCGCGAACACCGGGGAGCTGTTTTTT
TRBV7-9	-	TRBD2	TRBJ2-1	CASSRLAGVGSQFF	TGTGCCAGCAGCCGACTGGCGGGGGTAGGGAGTCAGTTCTTC
TRBV28	many	-	TRBJ1-5	CASSGTWGQPQHF	TGTGCCAGCAGTGGGACTTGGGGTCAGCCCCAGCATTTT
TRBV4-1	few	-	TRBJ1-1	CASSLKTVSASLNTEAFF	TGCGCCAGCAGCCTTAAGACAGTATCGGCATCCCTGAACACTGAAGCTTTCTTT
TRBV7-9	many	-	TRBJ1-1	CASSPRMGIAFF	TGTGCCAGCAGCCCGAGGATGGGGATTGCTTTCTTT
TRBV2	many	TRBD1	TRBJ1-6	CAISDRGNSPLHF	TGTGCCATTTCGGACAGGGGAAATTCACCCCTCCACTTT
TRBV6-2/TRBV6-3	many	-	TRBJ2-5	CASSYSHSQETQYF	TGTGCCAGCAGTTACTCGCACAGCCAAGAGACCCAGTACTTC
TRBV5-1	-	TRBD1	TRBJ2-7	CASSSSGQGIYEQYF	TGCGCCAGCAGCTCCTCGGGACAGGGTATCTACGAGCAGTACTTC
TRBV20-1	-	TRBD2	TRBJ2-7	CSARLGLAGARHEQYF	TGCAGTGCTAGATTGGGACTAGCGGGGGCCAGGCACGAGCAGTACTTC
TRBV3-1	few	TRBD1	TRBJ1-2	CASSPRDRGSYGYTF	TGTGCCAGCAGTCCCCGGGACAGGGGGAGCTATGGCTACACCTTC
TRBV4-1	-	-	TRBJ2-4	CASSQEDGGIDQYF	TGCGCCAGCAGCCAAGAGGACGGAGGAATAGATCAGTACTTC
TRBV28	many	-	TRBJ1-4	CASRKPVSGEKLFF	TGTGCCAGCAGGAAGCCGGTTAGTGGTGAAAAACTGTTTTTT